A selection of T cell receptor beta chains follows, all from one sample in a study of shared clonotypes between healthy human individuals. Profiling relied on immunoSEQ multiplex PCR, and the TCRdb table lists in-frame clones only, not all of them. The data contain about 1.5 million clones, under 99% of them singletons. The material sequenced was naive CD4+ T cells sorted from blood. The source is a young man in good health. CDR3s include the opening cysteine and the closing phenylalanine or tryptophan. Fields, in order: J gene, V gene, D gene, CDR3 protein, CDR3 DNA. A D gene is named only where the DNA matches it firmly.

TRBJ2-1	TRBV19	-	CASSKGQTRNNEQFF	TGTGCCAGTAGTAAAGGCCAAACGAGGAACAATGAGCAGTTCTTC
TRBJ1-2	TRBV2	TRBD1	CASSDQGQSYGYTF	TGTGCCAGCAGTGACCAGGGACAGTCCTATGGCTACACCTTC
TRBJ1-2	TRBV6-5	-	CASMESDGYTF	TGTGCCAGCATGGAGTCGGATGGCTACACCTTC
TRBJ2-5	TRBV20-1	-	CSASGSETQYF	TGCAGTGCTAGCGGGAGCGAGACCCAGTACTTC
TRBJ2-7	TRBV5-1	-	CASSLAVEGLGEQYF	TGCGCCAGCAGCTTGGCCGTGGAGGGATTGGGCGAGCAGTACTTC
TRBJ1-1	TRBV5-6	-	CASSLVGARGTEAFF	TGTGCCAGCAGCTTGGTTGGGGCCCGGGGCACTGAAGCTTTCTTT
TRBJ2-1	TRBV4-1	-	CASSQDQWGTPYNEQFF	TGCGCCAGCAGCCAAGATCAGTGGGGCACACCCTACAATGAGCAGTTCTTC
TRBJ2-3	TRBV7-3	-	CASSLNPSPPGTDTQYF	TGTGCCAGCAGCTTAAACCCCTCTCCGCCTGGCACAGATACGCAGTATTTT
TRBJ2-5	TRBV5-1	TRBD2	CASSLRGGLGQETQYF	TGCGCCAGCAGCTTGAGAGGGGGACTAGGGCAAGAGACCCAGTACTTC
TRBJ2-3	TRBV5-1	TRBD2	CASSREAQDTQYF	TGCGCCAGCAGCCGGGAGGCTCAAGATACGCAGTATTTT
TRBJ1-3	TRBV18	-	CASSPTTGLSGNTIYF	TGTGCCAGCTCACCAACCACAGGGTTGTCTGGAAACACCATATATTTT